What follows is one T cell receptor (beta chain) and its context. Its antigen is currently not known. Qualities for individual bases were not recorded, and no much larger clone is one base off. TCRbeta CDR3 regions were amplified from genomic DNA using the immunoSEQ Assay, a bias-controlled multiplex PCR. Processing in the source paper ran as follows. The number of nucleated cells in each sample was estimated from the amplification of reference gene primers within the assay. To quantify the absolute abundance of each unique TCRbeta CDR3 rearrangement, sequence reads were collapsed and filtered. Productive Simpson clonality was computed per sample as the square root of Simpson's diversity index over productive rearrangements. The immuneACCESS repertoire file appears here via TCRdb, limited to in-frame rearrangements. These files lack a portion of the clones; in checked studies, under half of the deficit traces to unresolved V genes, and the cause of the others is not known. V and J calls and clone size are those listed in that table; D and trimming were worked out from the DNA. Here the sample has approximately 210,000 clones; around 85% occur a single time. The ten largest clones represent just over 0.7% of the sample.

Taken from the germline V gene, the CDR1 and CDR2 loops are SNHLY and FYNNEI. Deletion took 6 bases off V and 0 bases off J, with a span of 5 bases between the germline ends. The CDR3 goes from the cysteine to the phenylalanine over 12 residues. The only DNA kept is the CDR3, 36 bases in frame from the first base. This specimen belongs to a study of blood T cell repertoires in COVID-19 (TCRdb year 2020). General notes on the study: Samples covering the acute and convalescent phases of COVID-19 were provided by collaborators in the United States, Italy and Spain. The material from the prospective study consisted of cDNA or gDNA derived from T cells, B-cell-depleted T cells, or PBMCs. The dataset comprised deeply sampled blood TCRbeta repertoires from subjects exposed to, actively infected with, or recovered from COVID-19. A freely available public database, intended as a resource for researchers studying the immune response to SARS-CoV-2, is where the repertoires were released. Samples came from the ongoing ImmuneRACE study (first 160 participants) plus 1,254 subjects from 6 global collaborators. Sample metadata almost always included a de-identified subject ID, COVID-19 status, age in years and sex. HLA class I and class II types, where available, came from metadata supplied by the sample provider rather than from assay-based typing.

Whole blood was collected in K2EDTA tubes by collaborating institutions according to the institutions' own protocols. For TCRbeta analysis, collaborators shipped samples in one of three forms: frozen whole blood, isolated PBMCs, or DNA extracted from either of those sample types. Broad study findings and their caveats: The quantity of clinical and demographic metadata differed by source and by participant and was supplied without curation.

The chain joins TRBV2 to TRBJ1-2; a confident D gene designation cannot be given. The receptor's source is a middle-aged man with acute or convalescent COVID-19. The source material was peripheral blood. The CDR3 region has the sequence CASRRTNYGYTF. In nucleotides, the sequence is TGTGCCAGCAGGAGGACTAACTATGGCTACACCTTC.